These 13 T cell receptor beta chains share one sample of origin, sequenced in a study of response to subunit inactivated influenza vaccine. TCRdb itself ran the RT-PCR reads through MiXCR, one entry per CDR3 protein. The sample records approximately 520,000 distinct CDR3 sequences, 25% being singletons. Sequencing was performed on CD4+ T cells sorted from PBMCs, taken roughly 5 days after vaccination. The receptor source for this set is a man in his fifties or sixties who received an inactivated influenza vaccine.

The CDR3 loop is CASSPREGAYNEQFF. As DNA, the CDR3 is TGTGCCAGCAGCCCGCGGGAGGGCGCCTACAATGAGCAGTTCTTC. This chain links TRBV7-9 with TRBJ2-1; 9 bases agree with TRBD2. Trimming at V came to 5 bases and at J to 2 bases, leaving 4 bases not matched to a gene. This CDR3 spans 15 amino acids. Germline-derived CDR1 and CDR2 are SEHNR and FQNEAQ (reference sequence).

This clonotype came up a few times. This rearrangement joins TRBV5-1 to TRBJ2-2, with a possible D match to TRBD1 (5 bases). Germline lookup yields CDR1 SGHRS and CDR2 YFSETQ. V lost 5 bases and J lost 4, with 9 bases in between. The CDR3 totals 13 residues. The CDR3 nucleotides are TGCGCCAGCAGGCAGGGAAGCACCGGGGAGCTGTTTTTT. Translation gives CASRQGSTGELFF.

The chain has TRBV3-1 and TRBJ2-5, with D possibly being TRBD2 (7 bases). V gave up 3 bases and J gave up 5 bases, with 16 bases separating them. The CDR3 covers 15 residues. Germline CDR1 is LGHDT and CDR2 is YNNKEL (reference sequence). This CDR3 is CASSQGGGARETQYF. The CDR3 DNA follows: TGTGCCAGCAGCCAGGGCGGGGGCGCCCGGGAGACCCAGTACTTC.

This clonotype was seen more than once but under ten times. The V gene is TRBV9, the J gene TRBJ2-7, with D unclear. Looked up from germline, CDR1 is SGDLS and CDR2 is YYNGEE. V was cut by 4 bases and J by 0 bases, with 14 bases left in between. The CDR3 totals 15 residues. The CDR3 region has the DNA TGTGCCAGCAGCCCAGACGGCTACTACTCCTACGAGCAGTACTTC. Encoded protein: CASSPDGYYSYEQYF.

This chain links TRBV12-3 or TRBV12-4 with TRBJ1-5, with D uncertain. There are 14 residues in the CDR3. Trimming shortened V by 6 bases and J by 2 bases, and 11 bases separated the two germline ends. CDR3 residues: CASSALAGNQPQHF. The CDR3 nucleotides read TGTGCCAGCAGCGCGCTGGCGGGCAATCAGCCCCAGCATTTT.

The chain uses TRBV24-1 and TRBJ2-1; D may be TRBD2 (6 bases). The CDR3 sequence is 15 residues long. Germline V gives CDR1 KGHDR, CDR2 SFDVKD. Trimming left V 5 bases short and J 8 bases short, with 18 bases between. CDR3 bases: TGTGCCACCAGTGGAGGGCCGGGAGATCTCGATGAGCAGTTCTTC. Translated, it gives CATSGGPGDLDEQFF.

This chain links TRBV7-3 with TRBJ2-1, with 9 bases that match TRBD2. The trim removed 2 bases at V and 12 bases at J, leaving 8 bases unmatched. The CDR3 totals 14 residues. Germline V CDR1 and CDR2: SGHTA, FQGTGA. The CDR3 DNA reads TGTGCCAGCAGCTTAGCGGGAGGGCCCCGGGGGCAGTTCTTC. Protein: CASSLAGGPRGQFF.

The chain is built from TRBV7-2 and TRBJ1-4, with no clear D. V gave up 5 bases and J gave up 6 bases, with 13 bases separating them. The CDR3 is 14 amino acids. The germline gives CDR1 SGHTA, CDR2 FQGNSA. CDR3 DNA sequence: TGTGCCAGCAGCCCCGGGAACCAGCATGAAAAACTGTTTTTT. Translation gives CASSPGNQHEKLFF.

A few counts support this clonotype. The V and J genes are TRBV7-2 and TRBJ2-3; D is uncertain. The V and J ends lost 7 bases and 1 base respectively, with 12 bases between them. CDR3 size: 14 residues. CDR1 SGHTA and CDR2 FQGNSA come from the germline V gene. This chain's CDR3 is CASTFGRRTDTQYF. CDR3 coding DNA: TGTGCCAGCACCTTCGGTCGTCGCACAGATACGCAGTATTTT.

The chain links TRBV6-2 or TRBV6-3 to TRBJ2-2; either TRBD1 or TRBD2 may fit D (7 bases each). V was trimmed by 6 bases and J by 1 base, leaving 15 bases between them. Germline CDR1 reads MNHEY; CDR2 reads SVGEGT. The CDR3 length is 16 residues. In nucleotides, the CDR3 is TGTGCCAGCAGGCGCCAGGGGGGGCAGAACACCGGGGAGCTGTTTTTT. This gives the protein CASRRQGGQNTGELFF.

This chain uses TRBV7-2 with TRBJ2-5; D uncertain. The CDR3 is 12 residues long. CDR1 is SGHTA and CDR2 is FQGNSA in the germline V gene. Trimming took off 5 bases at V and 9 bases at J, with 13 bases between the two ends. CDR3 amino acids: CASSPSVGPQYF. The CDR3 DNA follows: TGTGCCAGCAGCCCCTCGGTAGGGCCCCAGTACTTC. Based on the CDR3 plus reference TRBV7-2 and TRBJ2-5, the full variable domain is GAGVSQSPSNKVTEKGKDVELRCDPISGHTALYWYRQSLGQGLEFLIYFQGNSAPDKSGLPSDRFSAERTGGSVSTLTIQRTQQEDSAVYLCASSPSVGPQYFGPGTRLLVL.

The chain combines TRBV5-1 with TRBJ1-1; tentatively, D is TRBD1 (5 bases). V lost 0 bases and J lost 6, with 15 bases in between. The CDR3 consists of 15 residues. Germline V gives CDR1 SGHRS, CDR2 YFSETQ. The CDR3: CASSLGGGRRAEAFF. The CDR3 DNA reads TGCGCCAGCAGCTTGGGCGGGGGTCGGCGGGCTGAAGCTTTCTTT. Together with reference TRBV5-1 and TRBJ1-1, the CDR3 gives the full variable domain: KAGVTQTPRYLIKTRGQQVTLSCSPISGHRSVSWYQQTPGQGLQFLFEYFSETQRNKGNFPGRFSGRQFSNSRSEMNVSTLELGDSALYLCASSLGGGRRAEAFFGQGTRLTVV.

This chain uses TRBV7-6 with TRBJ1-5; 7 nucleotides match TRBD1. Germline lookup yields CDR1 SGHVS and CDR2 FNYEAQ. V shed 5 bases and J 5 bases; nucleotides not matched to a gene: 6. The length of the CDR3 is 14 residues. CDR3 sequence: CASSAQGRDQPQHF. The CDR3 nucleotides are TGTGCCAGCAGCGCACAGGGGAGAGATCAGCCCCAGCATTTT.